The sequence of this T cell receptor (beta chain) was determined in a study of T cell repertoires in cytomegalovirus infection. Study background: Indications of both CMV infection and matching HLA type were provided by public TCR beta signatures. General study points: Ex vivo responses were dominated by HLA-C-restricted CMV-specific TCR beta clonotypes. CMV carriers having the relevant HLA were flagged by cumulative public TCR beta family frequency.

This clonotype was picked up many times. What it binds is not known. The CDR3 length is 11 residues. V was clipped by 5 bases and J by 6 bases, with 10 bases between them. Germline CDR1 reads DFQATT; CDR2 reads SNEGSKA (reference sequence). MiXCR was run by TCRdb on the reads, yielding one entry per CDR3 protein. The sample has about 97,000 distinct CDR3 sequences; about 15% are singletons. The chain joins TRBV20-1 to TRBJ1-1; no clear D. Sequenced input: PBMCs. The receptor comes from a human donor in good health (CMV status not recorded). Some clones in this sample may be carry-over from other donors' samples. DNA of the CDR3: TGCAGTGCTGTCGGAGATTCTGAAGCTTTCTTT. Protein sequence: CSAVGDSEAFF.